These 15 T cell receptor beta chains came from one sample sequenced in a study of cytomegalovirus exposure and HLA in healthy donors. Vbeta (60) and Jbeta (13) primers were used in the PCR. Here immunoSEQ multiplex PCR was the method, and the copy in TCRdb shows in-frame clones only, minus some. Here the sample spans 90,000 to 130,000 clones, 65% to 75% being singletons. The sample comprised PBMCs. These receptors were collected from a man aged 25-40 years in good health and CMV-seropositive.

The rearrangement uses TRBV7-9 and TRBJ2-2; 8 bases agree with TRBD1. The germline gives CDR1 SEHNR, CDR2 FQNEAQ (reference sequence). V was pared by 5 bases and J by 0 bases, with 5 bases of the junction left unmatched. The CDR3 contains 16 residues. CDR3 in DNA: TGTGCCAGCAGCACCTGGGACAGGTCGAACACCGGGGAGCTGTTTTTT. The encoded protein is CASSTWDRSNTGELFF.

This clone was observed a handful of times. The rearrangement links TRBV6-5 to TRBJ1-4; a weak D match, TRBD1 (6 bases). The V and J ends lost 7 bases and 10 bases respectively, with 16 bases between them. Germline CDR1 MNHEY, CDR2 SVGAGI. The CDR3 is made up of 13 amino acids. The CDR3 DNA is TGTGCCAGCACCTCCTCTGAAGGGGGAAAACTGTTTTTT. The encoded protein is CASTSSEGGKLFF.

As regards this clone: A read error may produce the germline difference seen at one junction end. This chain joins TRBV19 and TRBJ1-2; D unclear. The CDR3 runs to 11 residues. CDR1 is LNHDA and CDR2 is SQIVND in the germline V gene (reference sequence). CDR3 bases: TGTGCCAGTAGTTTGGGGAGTGGCTACCCCTTC. Protein product: CASSLGSGYPF.

This clone occurred once. The gene calls are TRBV5-1 and TRBJ2-1; 7 nucleotides line up with TRBD1. V shed 0 bases and J 8 bases; nucleotides not matched to a gene: 8. From germline, CDR1 is SGHRS and CDR2 YFSETQ. The CDR3 loop spans 15 amino acids. CDR3 loop: CASSLENRGLDEQFF. CDR3 nucleotides: TGCGCCAGCAGCTTGGAAAACAGGGGTCTCGATGAGCAGTTCTTC.

This chain joins TRBV28 and TRBJ1-2, with 9 bases aligning to TRBD1. CDR1 and CDR2 from the germline V gene are MDHEN and SYDVKM. Unmatched junction bases numbered 12, after V lost 3 bases and J lost 7 bases. This CDR3 is 16 amino acids long. The CDR3 DNA sequence: TGTGCCAGCAGTTTCGCCTCGGACAGGGGAAGTTGTGGCTACACCTTC. It yields the protein CASSFASDRGSCGYTF.

The CDR3 here is CRGTGTGFSLTVGYTF. As DNA, the CDR3 is TGCAGGGGTACCGGGACAGGGTTTTCTTTGACGGTGGGCTACACCTTC. This chain joins TRBV29-1 and TRBJ1-2; 9 bases match TRBD1. Germline CDR1 SQVTM, CDR2 ANQGSEA. The CDR3 has 16 residues.

This chain links TRBV11-2 with TRBJ1-3, with D unresolved. CDR1 SGHAT and CDR2 FQNNGV come from the germline V gene. Trimming stripped 3 bases from V and 4 bases from J, with 10 bases between. The CDR3 is 14 residues long. The CDR3, as DNA: TGTGCCAGCAGCTTTCGGGAGCGGGGAAACACCATATATTTT. Protein: CASSFRERGNTIYF.

The chain recombines TRBV5-5 with TRBJ2-7; D is ambiguous. V was shortened by 2 bases and J by 1 base, with 7 bases between the two germline ends. The length of the CDR3 is 13 residues. Germline V gene sequence: CDR1 SGHKS, CDR2 YYEKEE (reference sequence). The CDR3 coding sequence is TGTGCCAGCAGCTTTTCAGGTTCCTACGAGCAGTACTTC. Translating gives CASSFSGSYEQYF.

The gene calls are TRBV7-6 and TRBJ1-5, with 9 bases aligning to TRBD1. Germline CDR1 SGHVS, CDR2 FNYEAQ. V lost 1 base, J lost 7 bases, and 5 bases stayed unmatched. The CDR3 is 15 amino acids. The chain's CDR3 is CASSLGTGERQPQHF. The CDR3 DNA reads TGTGCCAGCAGCTTAGGGACAGGGGAACGGCAGCCCCAGCATTTT.

V is TRBV4-2 and J is TRBJ2-3, with 9 bases aligning to TRBD2. CDR1 is LGHNA, CDR2 YNFKEQ, per germline. V lost 1 base, J lost 1 base, and 6 bases stayed unmatched. The CDR3 is 17 residues long. The DNA of the CDR3 is TGTGCCAGCAGCCAAGGAATGGCTAGCGGGGGCACAGATACGCAGTATTTT. As protein: CASSQGMASGGTDTQYF.

V and J are TRBV6-6 and TRBJ2-5; D perhaps matches TRBD2 (6 bases). This CDR3 region has 12 residues. With 5 bases removed from V and 7 bases from J, the gap between germline ends came to 11 bases. In germline, CDR1 is MNHNY, CDR2 SVGAGI (reference sequence). CDR3 protein: CASSEAGRTQYF. In DNA, the CDR3 is TGTGCCAGCAGTGAGGCCGGGAGGACCCAGTACTTC.

The CDR3 protein is CASSLLGQGIYNEQFF. The CDR3 coding sequence is TGTGCCAGCAGCTTGCTTGGGCAGGGGATCTACAATGAGCAGTTCTTC. The chain links TRBV5-4 to TRBJ2-1; perhaps TRBD1 as D (6 bases). The germline V gene has CDR1 SGHNT and CDR2 YYREEE (reference sequence). V was cut by 1 base and J by 3 bases, with 14 bases left in between. This CDR3 is 16 amino acids long. Complete variable domain (other parts from reference TRBV5-4 and TRBJ2-1): ETGVTQSPTHLIKTRGQQVTLRCSSQSGHNTVSWYQQALGQGPQFIFQYYREEENGRGNFPPRFSGLQFPNYSSELNVNALELDDSALYLCASSLLGQGIYNEQFFGPGTRLTVL.

This sequence joins TRBV19 and TRBJ2-7, with 7 bases that match TRBD1. The CDR3 is 13 amino acids. Germline V gene sequence: CDR1 LNHDA, CDR2 SQIVND (reference sequence). The V and J ends lost 6 bases and 2 bases, in that order; junction bases with no gene match: 4. The CDR3 here is CASRDDRAYEQYF. CDR3 sequence (DNA): TGTGCCAGTAGAGACGACAGGGCCTACGAGCAGTACTTC.

The V gene is TRBV6-5, the J gene TRBJ1-5, with D maybe TRBD1 (6 bases). V lost 6 bases to trimming and J lost 7 bases, with 10 bases between them. CDR3 length equals 12 residues. Germline V lookup: CDR1 MNHEY, CDR2 SVGAGI. CDR3 sequence (DNA): TGTGCCAGCAGCACAGGGTGGCAGCCCCAGCATTTT. This translates into CASSTGWQPQHF.

Only one count was recorded for this clone. The J gene is TRBJ2-7, the V gene TRBV6-5; TRBD2 might be the D (5 bases). Per germline, CDR1 MNHEY and CDR2 SVGAGI. Trimming took off 5 bases at V and 2 bases at J, with 7 bases between the two ends. This CDR3 comprises 12 residues. The CDR3 here is CASSAGTYEQYF. The CDR3 bases are TGTGCCAGCAGTGCCGGGACCTACGAGCAGTACTTC.